The 4 T cell receptor beta chains listed next were all sequenced from one sample in a study of T cells after yellow fever vaccination. TCRdb redid the calling of the 5' RACE reads with MiXCR, one entry per CDR3 protein. The sample holds some 250,000 distinct CDR3 sequences, less than 9% seen once. Sequenced here: CD4+ T cells sorted from PBMCs, sampled 15 days after the yellow fever booster vaccination. Receptors were obtained from a young man who received the YFV17D yellow fever vaccine.

The chain has TRBV7-2 and TRBJ2-7, with D possibly matching TRBD2 (7 bases). Germline loops: CDR1 SGHTA, CDR2 FQGNSA. CDR3 length: 16 amino acids. V gave up 0 bases and J gave up 0 bases, with 12 bases separating them. CDR3 nucleotides: TGTGCCAGCAGCTTAGCGGGGGGGCACAGCTCCTACGAGCAGTACTTC. Its translation is CASSLAGGHSSYEQYF.

The CDR3: CASSSYGVRETQYF. CDR3 coding DNA: TGTGCCAGCAGTAGTTATGGGGTGCGGGAGACCCAGTACTTC. The chain carries TRBV7-2 and TRBJ2-5; D is undetermined. The germline CDR1 and CDR2 sequences are SGHTA and FQGNSA. This CDR3 is 14 amino acids long. The V gene lost 6 bases and the J gene lost 5 bases, with 16 bases spanning the gap.

CDR3 region: CASSSPGLAGVGANVLTF. For the CDR3, the DNA is TGTGCCAGCAGCTCACCGGGACTAGCGGGAGTTGGGGCCAACGTCCTGACTTTC. The rearrangement links TRBV11-2 to TRBJ2-6, with 14 bases matching TRBD2. Trimming took 4 bases from V and 3 from J; bases not matched to a gene: 5. The CDR3 is 18 amino acids. CDR1 and CDR2 from the germline V gene are SGHAT and FQNNGV.

There are many counts of this clonotype. This chain links TRBV15 with TRBJ2-2; either TRBD1 or TRBD2 may supply D (5 bases each). V was pared by 4 bases and J by 3 bases, with 15 bases between. The germline V gene has CDR1 LNHNV and CDR2 YYDKDF (reference sequence). CDR3 length: 16 amino acids. The CDR3 nucleotides read TGTGCCACCAGCAAGTCCGCCGAGGGACACACCGGGGAGCTGTTTTTT. Protein: CATSKSAEGHTGELFF.